The sequence of this T cell receptor (beta chain) was determined in a study of Ad26.COV2.S vaccination and SARS-CoV-2 variants. Study context: Recipients of Ad26.COV2.S got it intramuscularly, once or twice 56 days apart. Study-wide findings and caveats: Post-vaccination spike-specific CD8+ and CD4+ T cell responses reportedly had substantial breadth. An underestimation of total T cell responses may have resulted from the TCR breadth and depth analyses.

This clone was seen just once. Its specificity is not known. Repertoires were generated with immunoSEQ multiplex PCR, while TCRdb's copy carries only in-frame clones and drops some. The repertoire holds some 340,000 clones, with roughly 84% as singletons. Sample treatment: 15 to 20 received Ad26.COV2.S at low or high dose, single or two shots; roughly five received placebo; per-sample allocation not given. Repertoires come from day 63 after the first vaccine or placebo injection. Donation came from an adult in Boston who was aged 18-55 years. The starting material was peripheral blood, obtained in a trial of Ad26.COV2.S vaccine versus placebo. This clonotype was sampled from a person aged 18-65 years who received the Ad26.COV2.S COVID-19 vaccine or a placebo.

The CDR3 sequence is CSCRDAVWGGYTF. Here the CDR3 DNA reads TGCAGCTGCCGGGACGCGGTTTGGGGTGGCTACACCTTC. The chain links TRBV29-1 to TRBJ1-2; the D gene is possibly TRBD1 (5 bases). The CDR3 spans 13 residues. V was clipped by 8 bases and J by 7 bases, with 20 bases between them. Germline loops: CDR1 SQVTM, CDR2 ANQGSEA. The entire variable domain, with the rest obtained from reference TRBV29-1 and TRBJ1-2, is as follows: SAVISQKPSRDICQRGTSLTIQCQVDSQVTMMFWYRQQPGQSLTLIATANQGSEATYESGFVIDKFPISRPNLTFSTLTVSNMSPEDSSIYLCSCRDAVWGGYTFGSGTRLTVV.